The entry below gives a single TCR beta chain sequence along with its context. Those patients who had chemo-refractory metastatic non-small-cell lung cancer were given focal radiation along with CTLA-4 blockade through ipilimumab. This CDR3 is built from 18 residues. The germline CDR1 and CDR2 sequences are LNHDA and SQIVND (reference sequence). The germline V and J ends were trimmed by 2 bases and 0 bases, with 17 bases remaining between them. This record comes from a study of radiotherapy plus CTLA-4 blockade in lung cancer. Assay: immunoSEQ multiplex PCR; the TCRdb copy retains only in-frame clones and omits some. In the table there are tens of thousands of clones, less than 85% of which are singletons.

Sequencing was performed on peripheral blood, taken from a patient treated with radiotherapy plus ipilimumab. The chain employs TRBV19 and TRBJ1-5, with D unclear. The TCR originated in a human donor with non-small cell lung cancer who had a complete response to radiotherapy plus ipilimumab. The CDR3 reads CASSIFVRERYSNQPQHF. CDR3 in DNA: TGTGCCAGTAGTATATTCGTGAGGGAACGCTATAGCAATCAGCCCCAGCATTTT.